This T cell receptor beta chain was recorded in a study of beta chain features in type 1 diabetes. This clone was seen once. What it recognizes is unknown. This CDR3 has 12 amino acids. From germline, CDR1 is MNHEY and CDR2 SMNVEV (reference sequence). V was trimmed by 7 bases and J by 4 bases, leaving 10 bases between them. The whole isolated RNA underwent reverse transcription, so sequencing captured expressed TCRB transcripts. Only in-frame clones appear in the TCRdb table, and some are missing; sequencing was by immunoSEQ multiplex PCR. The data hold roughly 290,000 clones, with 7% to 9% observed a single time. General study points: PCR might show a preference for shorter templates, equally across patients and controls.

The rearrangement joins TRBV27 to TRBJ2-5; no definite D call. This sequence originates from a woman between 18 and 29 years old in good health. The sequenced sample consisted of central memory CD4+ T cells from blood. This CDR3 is CASTRKRETQYF. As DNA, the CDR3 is TGTGCCAGCACTAGGAAACGAGAGACCCAGTACTTC.